One and the same sample provided the 27 T cell receptor beta chains below, sequenced in a study of T cell repertoires in cytomegalovirus infection. Each CDR3 protein is one row after TCRdb ran MiXCR on the reads. The repertoire includes about 890,000 distinct CDR3 sequences, approximately 31% of them detected once, and roughly 13% sits in the top ten. These receptors lack a known antigen. Sequencing used cultured CD8+ T cells from PBMCs, obtained from culture after CMV antigen stimulation. The source of these receptors is a human donor in good health (CMV status not recorded). Some clones in this sample may be carry-over from other donors' samples.

The V gene is TRBV4-3, the J gene TRBJ1-1; a possible D gene is TRBD1 (5 bases). From germline, CDR1 is LGHNA and CDR2 YSLEER. With 1 base removed from V and 6 bases from J, the gap between germline ends came to 24 bases. The CDR3 spans 18 residues. The CDR3 nucleotides are TGCGCCAGCAGCCAAGTTATGTGGGGCGAAAATGGGGGTCCTGAAGCTTTCTTT. Its translation is CASSQVMWGENGGPEAFF.

This clonotype was seen only a few times. The V and J genes are TRBV12-5 and TRBJ2-2; TRBD2 matches at 11 bases. The V gene end was trimmed by 3 bases and the J gene end by 1 base; junction bases not matched to a gene: 7. This CDR3 has 18 amino acids. Germline V lookup: CDR1 LGHNT, CDR2 FRNRAP. CDR3 DNA: TGTGCTAGTGGTTTCTTACTAGCGGGGGCCTTGAACACCGGGGAGCTGTTTTTT. It yields the protein CASGFLLAGALNTGELFF.

The sample holds many counts of this clonotype. V is TRBV7-9 and J is TRBJ1-1, with no clear D. CDR1 and CDR2 (germline): SEHNR, FQNEAQ (reference sequence). V lost 5 bases, J lost 7 bases, and 14 bases lay in between. The CDR3 has 13 amino acids. The CDR3 loop is CASSHPAGYEAFF. As DNA, the CDR3 is TGTGCCAGCAGCCATCCGGCGGGTTATGAAGCTTTCTTT.

This clonotype appeared many times. The J gene is TRBJ1-1, the V gene TRBV24-1, with D tentatively TRBD1 (6 bases). The CDR3 sequence is 12 residues long. From germline, CDR1 is KGHDR and CDR2 SFDVKD. Trimming pared 0 bases from V and 8 bases from J, leaving 6 bases between. CDR3 region: CATSDLRGEAFF. The CDR3, as DNA: TGTGCCACCAGTGATTTGAGGGGGGAAGCTTTCTTT.

This chain links TRBV6-4 with TRBJ2-4, with no clear D. V shed 9 bases and J shed 0 bases, with 18 bases lying between them. Germline V gene lookup returns CDR1 MRHNA and CDR2 SNTAGT. The CDR3 has 16 amino acids. The CDR3 DNA sequence: TGTGCCAGGAACCTTCAAAGACAACTAGCCAAAAACATTCAGTACTTC. Translating gives CARNLQRQLAKNIQYF.

In the case of this clonotype: Just one base apart from a much larger clone, this may be a read error. The V and J genes are TRBV7-6 and TRBJ1-6, with 9 bases identical to TRBD1. The CDR3 totals 15 residues. Germline loops: CDR1 SGHVS, CDR2 FNYEAQ. The CDR3, as DNA: TGTGCCAGCAGCCAGCGGGACAGGGATAATTCACCCTTCCACTTT. Translation: CASSQRDRDNSPFHF.

This chain connects TRBV5-1 to TRBJ2-1; D is possibly TRBD1 (5 bases). CDR3 length: 16 residues. CDR1 is SGHRS and CDR2 is YFSETQ in the germline V gene. Trimming took off 4 bases at V and 2 bases at J, with 16 bases between the two ends. CDR3 loop: CASSLEEQVPYNEQFF. CDR3 nucleotide sequence: TGCGCCAGCAGCCTCGAGGAACAGGTGCCCTACAATGAGCAGTTCTTC.

This clonotype was picked up a small number of times. This chain links TRBV19 with TRBJ2-3; D might be TRBD1 or TRBD2, each matching 5 bases. Trimming cost V 9 bases and J 0 bases, with 13 bases left between them. The CDR3 runs 14 residues. Germline V lookup: CDR1 LNHDA, CDR2 SQIVND (reference sequence). Here the CDR3 reads CASSRGTSTDTQYF. The CDR3 region has the DNA TGTGCCAGCAGCCGTGGGACCAGCACAGATACGCAGTATTTT.

The CDR3 DNA sequence: TGTGCCAGCAGCCCCCATCCGGATGAGCAGTTCTTC. Translation gives CASSPHPDEQFF. V usage is TRBV6-2 or TRBV6-3 and J usage is TRBJ2-1; the D is unclear. V was shortened by 6 bases and J by 8 bases, with 11 bases between the two germline ends. Germline CDR1 reads MNHEY; CDR2 reads SVGEGT. The CDR3 has 12 amino acids.

This rearrangement joins TRBV7-4 to TRBJ1-2, with 7 bases that match TRBD1. With 2 bases clipped from V and 0 bases from J, the junction kept 27 bases outside the gene matches. The CDR3 contains 23 residues. The germline gives CDR1 SGHVT, CDR2 SQSDAQ. CDR3 sequence: CASSLPLIRQGGRSVPANYGYTF. CDR3 coding DNA: TGTGCCAGCAGCTTACCTCTTATTCGGCAGGGGGGACGGAGTGTGCCGGCTAACTATGGCTACACCTTC.

This clonotype came up a few times. The V call is TRBV7-9, the J call TRBJ1-1; D gene unclear. The CDR3 covers 11 residues. V gave up 5 bases and J gave up 7 bases, with 8 bases separating them. Germline lookup yields CDR1 SEHNR and CDR2 FQNEAQ (reference sequence). The CDR3 sequence: CASSPLVEAFF. For the CDR3, the DNA is TGTGCCAGCAGCCCCCTGGTTGAAGCTTTCTTT. Full variable domain (remainder filled in from reference TRBV7-9 and TRBJ1-1): DTGVSQNPRHKITKRGQNVTFRCDPISEHNRLYWYRQTLGQGPEFLTYFQNEAQLEKSRLLSDRFSAERPKGSFSTLEIQRTEQGDSAMYLCASSPLVEAFFGQGTRLTVV.

The rearrangement links TRBV6-6 to TRBJ1-2; D is unclear. With 3 bases removed from V and 6 bases from J, the gap between germline ends came to 11 bases. Germline CDR1 reads MNHNY; CDR2 reads SVGAGI (reference sequence). The CDR3 length is 13 residues. CDR3: CASSYSRRDGYTF. The CDR3 nucleotides are TGTGCCAGCAGTTATTCTCGTCGGGATGGCTACACCTTC.

The rearrangement joins TRBV10-3 to TRBJ2-3, with D unclear. V was pared by 11 bases and J by 1 base, with 10 bases between. The germline CDR1 and CDR2 sequences are ENHRY and SYGVKD. The CDR3 extends over 12 amino acids. The CDR3 loop is CAVSPRTDTQYF. CDR3 nucleotides: TGTGCCGTAAGCCCGCGCACAGATACGCAGTATTTT.

This clonotype occurred many times. The chain is built from TRBV24-1 and TRBJ2-2, with D unclear. The germline V gene encodes CDR1 KGHDR and CDR2 SFDVKD. This CDR3 region has 12 residues. Deletions cut 1 base from V and 7 bases from J, with 3 bases between. The CDR3 sequence: CATSDLSGELFF. The CDR3 DNA follows: TGTGCCACCAGTGATTTAAGCGGGGAGCTGTTTTTT.

V gene TRBV6-2 or TRBV6-3 combines with J gene TRBJ1-2; D is unclear. The CDR3 runs 14 residues. The germline gives CDR1 MNHEY, CDR2 SVGEGT. V lost 4 bases and J lost 4, with 13 bases in between. CDR3 coding DNA: TGTGCCAGCAGTTCCCAACGGATAGCCTATGGCTACACCTTC. It codes for CASSSQRIAYGYTF.

The J gene is TRBJ2-5, the V gene TRBV28; D possibly corresponds to TRBD1 (5 bases). Germline loops: CDR1 MDHEN, CDR2 SYDVKM. The CDR3 has 13 residues. V shed 11 bases and J shed 1 base, with 14 bases lying between them. The CDR3 bases are TGTGCCCTTCCGGTCAGGGCCCAAGAGACCCAGTACTTC. It encodes CALPVRAQETQYF. Drawing the rest from reference TRBV28 and TRBJ2-5, the complete variable domain is DVKVTQSSRYLVKRTGEKVFLECVQDMDHENMFWYRQDPGLGLRLIYFSYDVKMKEKGDIPEGYSVSREKKERFSLILESASTNQTSMYLCALPVRAQETQYFGPGTRLLVL.

This clonotype was observed a single time. The CDR3 loop reads CASKYRGPSEDTQYF. The CDR3 coding sequence is TGTGCCAGTAAATACAGGGGGCCTTCCGAAGATACGCAGTATTTT. The chain is built from TRBV19 and TRBJ2-3; 9 positions agree with TRBD1. Trimming removed 7 bases from V and 5 bases from J; junction bases left unmatched: 10. Germline-derived CDR1 and CDR2 are LNHDA and SQIVND (reference sequence). The CDR3 totals 15 residues.

This clonotype was picked up many times. The rearrangement joins TRBV7-2 to TRBJ2-5; 9 bases are a match to TRBD1. The V gene end was trimmed by 2 bases and the J gene end by 3 bases; junction bases not matched to a gene: 4. The germline V gene encodes CDR1 SGHTA and CDR2 FQGNSA. This CDR3 comprises 15 residues. The CDR3 bases are TGTGCCAGCAGCTTACACAGGGGGCGGGAAGAGACCCAGTACTTC. Translation: CASSLHRGREETQYF.

This clonotype was counted a few times. V gene TRBV19 combines with J gene TRBJ1-1; weak D call: TRBD1 (6 bases). Germline values: CDR1 LNHDA, CDR2 SQIVND (reference sequence). The CDR3 length is 15 residues. Trimming removed 0 bases at V and 2 bases at J, with 10 bases between. The CDR3 coding sequence is TGTGCCAGTAGTATAGACGGGGGACAAAACACTGAAGCTTTCTTT. This encodes CASSIDGGQNTEAFF.

This clonotype has just a few counts. CDR3 region: CASSYRPYRDNTDTQYF. The CDR3 DNA sequence: TGTGCCAGCAGTTACCGGCCCTATCGGGACAACACAGATACGCAGTATTTT. J is TRBJ2-3 and V is TRBV6-2 or TRBV6-3, with D possibly TRBD1 on 6 matching bases. Trimming took off 2 bases at V and 2 bases at J, with 17 bases between the two ends. The germline gives CDR1 MNHEY, CDR2 SVGEGT. The CDR3 extends over 17 amino acids.

The sample holds a few counts of this clonotype. The CDR3 bases are TGTGCCAGCAGTTTGAACAGGGAGAACACTGAAGCTTTCTTT. Its protein is CASSLNRENTEAFF. This chain joins TRBV12-3 or TRBV12-4 and TRBJ1-1, with D perhaps TRBD1 (6 bases). Trimming stripped 3 bases from V and 1 base from J, with 9 bases between. This CDR3 contains 14 residues.

This clonotype appeared a few times. CDR3 bases: TGTGCCAGCAGGCCCTCAACAGGTTGGGGCTACACCTTC. Its protein is CASRPSTGWGYTF. The rearrangement joins TRBV12-3 or TRBV12-4 to TRBJ1-2, with D perhaps matching TRBD1 (5 bases). Trimming pared 6 bases from V and 8 bases from J, leaving 16 bases between. There are 13 residues in the CDR3.

V usage is TRBV20-1 and J usage is TRBJ2-7, with 8 bases matching TRBD2. Losses at the gene ends were 3 bases for V and 1 base for J; bases not matched to a gene: 8. The CDR3 is made up of 15 amino acids. Germline-derived CDR1 and CDR2 are DFQATT and SNEGSKA (reference sequence). CDR3 residues: CSASLAGTVSYEQYF. CDR3 DNA: TGCAGTGCTAGCTTAGCGGGGACCGTTTCCTACGAGCAGTACTTC.

This rearrangement joins TRBV27 to TRBJ1-6; TRBD1 might be the D (5 bases). The CDR3 contains 14 residues. Trimming removed 2 bases from V and 7 bases from J, with 9 bases in between. Germline loops: CDR1 MNHEY, CDR2 SMNVEV (reference sequence). CDR3 sequence reads: CASSLMGGNSPLHF. For the CDR3, the DNA is TGTGCCAGCAGTTTAATGGGGGGAAATTCACCCCTCCACTTT.

The genes are TRBV11-2 and TRBJ1-1, with 9 bases identical to TRBD1. This CDR3 has 18 amino acids. V lost 5 bases to trimming and J lost 4 bases; unmatched junction nucleotides: 17. Looked up from germline, CDR1 is SGHAT and CDR2 is FQNNGV. The CDR3 spells CASSLWRGTGRGGTEAFF. CDR3 bases: TGTGCCAGCAGCCTATGGAGGGGGACAGGGCGAGGGGGCACTGAAGCTTTCTTT.

V and J are TRBV27 and TRBJ1-6; 7 bases line up with TRBD1. CDR3 length: 15 residues. CDR1 MNHEY and CDR2 SMNVEV come from the germline V gene (reference sequence). The junction had 6 bases not matched to a gene; V was cut back by 4 bases and J by 6 bases. Here the CDR3 reads CASSWTGGLNSPLHF. CDR3 in DNA: TGTGCCAGCAGTTGGACAGGAGGGCTTAATTCACCCCTCCACTTT.

This clonotype was counted between two and nine times. The CDR3: CASSQVITAGPYEQYF. In DNA, the CDR3 is TGCGCCAGCAGCCAAGTTATTACGGCGGGACCCTACGAGCAGTACTTC. The chain couples TRBV4-1 to TRBJ2-7; D possibly corresponds to TRBD2 (6 bases). From germline, CDR1 is MGHRA and CDR2 YSYEKL. The V end lost 1 base, the J end lost 2 bases, and 15 bases lay between the germline ends. CDR3 length: 16 residues.